The source of this T cell receptor beta chain is a study of T cells in Graves' hyperthyroidism and ophthalmopathy. Notes on the study in general: Blood samples included most of the expanded thyroid clonotypes exceeding 0.001.

This clonotype was detected many times. The antigen is not known. Researchers took RNA transcripts and amplified the TCR beta CDR3 regions from them. The study used the HTBI primer set for a first-round RT-PCR of the TCR CDR3. MiXCR, applied by TCRdb to the multiplex PCR reads, yields one record per CDR3 protein. The table has a few hundred thousand distinct CDR3 sequences, 12% to 15% seen once. The sequenced sample was blood. The origin of this receptor is a woman aged 18-29 years with Graves' hyperthyroidism.

The CDR3 is CASSLAQGSHNSPLHF. Written as DNA, the CDR3 is TGTGCCAGCAGCTTAGCGCAGGGTTCTCATAATTCACCCCTCCACTTT. This rearrangement joins TRBV7-2 to TRBJ1-6, with a possible D match to TRBD1 (5 bases). Trimming stripped 0 bases from V and 5 bases from J, with 11 bases between. CDR3 size: 16 residues. CDR1 is SGHTA and CDR2 is FQGNSA in the germline V gene.